This T cell receptor (beta chain) was retrieved from a study of blood T cell repertoires in COVID-19. TCRdb keeps only in-frame clones here, not all; method: immunoSEQ multiplex PCR. The repertoire holds roughly 220,000 clones, 75% to 85% seen once, with around 1.5% in the top ten. This CDR3 is built from 15 residues. The ends were cut back, 5 bases at V and 3 bases at J, with 13 bases in the middle. Germline values: CDR1 SGHAT, CDR2 FQNNGV. This chain connects TRBV11-2 to TRBJ1-4, with unresolved D. The sequenced sample was peripheral blood. The clonotype originates from a woman between 40 and 55 years old who had recovered from COVID-19. The CDR3 DNA is TGTGCCAGCAGCCCAAACCTCGGGGCTAATGAAAAACTGTTTTTT. As protein: CASSPNLGANEKLFF.